The entry below describes one T cell receptor (beta chain). Its antigen remains unknown. The method was immunoSEQ multiplex PCR; TCRdb's version includes in-frame clones alone and lacks a portion of them. The sample contains 150,000 to 200,000 clones, under 95% of which appear only once. This CDR3 region has 13 residues. Trimming took off 0 bases at V and 8 bases at J, with 11 bases between the two ends. The germline CDR1 and CDR2 sequences are SGDLS and YYNGEE. This sample is drawn from a study of T cell responses to AZD1222 COVID-19 vaccine. The study, taken as a whole, reports: The donors showed a predominance of white British ancestry and of females, with possible underestimation of clonal diversity.

Sequences were derived from peripheral blood, sampled 28 days after the second AZD1222 dose. The sequence was collected from an adult who received the AZD1222 COVID-19 vaccine. The V gene is TRBV9, the J gene TRBJ1-2; D is unclear. CDR3 region: CASSVEEVGGYTF. The CDR3 nucleotides read TGTGCCAGCAGCGTAGAGGAGGTGGGAGGCTACACCTTC. Full variable domain (remainder filled in from reference TRBV9 and TRBJ1-2): DSGVTQTPKHLITATGQRVTLRCSPRSGDLSVYWYQQSLDQGLQFLIQYYNGEERAKGNILERFSAQQFPDLHSELNLSSLELGDSALYFCASSVEEVGGYTFGSGTRLTVV.